This T cell receptor beta chain was retrieved from a study of cytomegalovirus exposure and HLA in healthy donors. Whole-study results and caveats: Based on reports, TCR beta sequences accurately predicted HLA-A and HLA-B alleles for most subjects.

PCR was performed using 60 Vbeta and 13 Jbeta primers. Data came from immunoSEQ multiplex PCR; TCRdb stores just in-frame clones and leaves some out. The data show roughly 100,000 clones, with 79% seen just once and 3.1% held by the top ten. Unmatched junction bases numbered 9, after V lost 2 bases and J lost 7 bases. The CDR3 has 15 amino acids. In germline, CDR1 is GTSNPN, CDR2 SVGIG (reference sequence). Points on this clone: The antigen remains unidentified.

The source is a woman aged 40-49 years in good health and CMV-seronegative. The chain recombines TRBV30 with TRBJ2-2; 8 bases are shared with TRBD2. The sequenced sample was PBMCs. The CDR3 sequence: CAWSPFSGMFGELFF. CDR3 nucleotide sequence: TGTGCCTGGAGTCCCTTTAGCGGGATGTTCGGGGAGCTGTTTTTT.